The present entry profiles one T cell receptor beta chain with its context. The antigen remains unidentified. For each subset, genomic DNA was distributed in equal portions over several immunoSEQ plates. The repertoire was sequenced with immunoSEQ multiplex PCR; TCRdb's copy has only in-frame clones and lacks some. The data contain 450,000 to 500,000 clones, 70% to 85% of them singletons. This entry comes from a study of shared clonotypes between healthy human individuals. Study-wide points: Researchers sampled blood only, noting tissue repertoires likely differ.

Free of recent acute infections or vaccinations, the donors were healthy HIV-negative adults. Samples left unsorted employed tens of millions of PBMCs for genomic DNA. This clonotype was sampled from a woman in her forties in good health. Some clones in this sample may be carry-over from other donors' samples. The sample consisted of PBMCs.

The CDR3 loop is CASSVDQGNTEAFF. The CDR3 coding sequence is TGTGCCAGCAGCGTAGACCAGGGGAACACTGAAGCTTTCTTT. The chain uses TRBV9 and TRBJ1-1, with D possibly TRBD1 on 5 matching bases. The CDR3 is 14 amino acids. CDR1 is SGDLS and CDR2 is YYNGEE in the germline V gene. Trimming shortened V by 0 bases and J by 1 base, and 7 bases separated the two germline ends.